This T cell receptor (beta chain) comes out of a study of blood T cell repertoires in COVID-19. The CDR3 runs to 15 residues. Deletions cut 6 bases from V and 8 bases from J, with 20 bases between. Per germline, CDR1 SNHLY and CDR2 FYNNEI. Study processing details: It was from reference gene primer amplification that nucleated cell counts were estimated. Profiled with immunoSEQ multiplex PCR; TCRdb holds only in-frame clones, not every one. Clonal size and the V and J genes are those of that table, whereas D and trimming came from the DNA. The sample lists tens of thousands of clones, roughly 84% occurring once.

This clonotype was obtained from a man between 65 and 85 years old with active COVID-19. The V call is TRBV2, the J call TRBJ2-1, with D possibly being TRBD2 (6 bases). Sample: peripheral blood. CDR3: CASSRAGNLRDEQFF. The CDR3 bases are TGTGCCAGCAGCCGAGCGGGTAACTTAAGGGATGAGCAGTTCTTC.